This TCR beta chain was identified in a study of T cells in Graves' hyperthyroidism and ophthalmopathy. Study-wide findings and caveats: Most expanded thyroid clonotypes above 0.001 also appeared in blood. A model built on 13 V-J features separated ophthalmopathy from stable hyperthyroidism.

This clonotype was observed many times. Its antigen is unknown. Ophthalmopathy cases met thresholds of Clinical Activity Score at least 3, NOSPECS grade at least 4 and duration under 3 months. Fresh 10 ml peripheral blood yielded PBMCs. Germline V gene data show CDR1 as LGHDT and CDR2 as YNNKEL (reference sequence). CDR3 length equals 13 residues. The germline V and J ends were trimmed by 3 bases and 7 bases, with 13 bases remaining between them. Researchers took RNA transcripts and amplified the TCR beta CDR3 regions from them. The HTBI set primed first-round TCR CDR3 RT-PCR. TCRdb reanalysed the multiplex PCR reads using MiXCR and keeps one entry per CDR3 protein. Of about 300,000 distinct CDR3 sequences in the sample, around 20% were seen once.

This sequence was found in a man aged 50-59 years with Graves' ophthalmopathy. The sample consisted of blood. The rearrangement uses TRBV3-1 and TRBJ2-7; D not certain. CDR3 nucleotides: TGTGCCAGCAGCCACCGACTCCGGTGGGAGCAGTACTTC. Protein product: CASSHRLRWEQYF.